This T cell receptor beta chain came from a study of T cell repertoires in cytomegalovirus infection. The wider study: Both a matching HLA type and CMV infection were indicated by public TCR beta signatures. Findings of the study overall: Dominating the ex vivo response were TCR beta clonotypes that were CMV-specific and HLA-C-restricted.

A remark on this clonotype: Its antigen is not known.

TCRdb reanalysed the reads using MiXCR and keeps one entry per CDR3 protein. The table lists fewer than 350,000 distinct CDR3 sequences, under 35% of them singletons, with around 18% in the top ten. The CDR3 totals 16 residues. Germline-derived CDR1 and CDR2 are WSHSY and SAAADI. The V and J ends lost 2 bases and 9 bases, in that order; junction bases with no gene match: 7. The specimen comprised cultured PBMCs, sampled from culture after CMV antigen stimulation. This TCR was sampled from a human donor in good health (CMV status not recorded). Some clones in this sample may be carry-over from other donors' samples. The chain recombines TRBV10-2 with TRBJ1-6, with TRBD1 identical over 10 bases. CDR3 coding DNA: TGCGCCAGCAGTGAGCCCGAGGGACAGGGGTTTTCACCCCTCCACTTT. This gives the protein CASSEPEGQGFSPLHF.